These 25 T cell receptor beta chains were all obtained from the same sample, sequenced in a study of cytomegalovirus exposure and HLA in healthy donors. Vbeta (60) and Jbeta (13) primers were used in the PCR. Clones were sequenced by immunoSEQ multiplex PCR, and TCRdb holds only the in-frame ones, with some missing. The table records tens of thousands of clones, 70% to 85% of them present only once. The sample was PBMCs. The source is a man aged 50-59 years in good health and CMV-seronegative.

This clone was seen a single time. At one end the junction does not follow the germline gene, possibly because of a read error. Here the CDR3 DNA reads TGTGCTAGCAGCTTGGGGAGGGAATTTTGGAATGAGCAGTTCTTC. Its protein product is CASSLGREFWNEQFF. The rearrangement uses TRBV7-7 and TRBJ2-1; 7 bases are a match to TRBD2. This CDR3 spans 15 amino acids. Germline V lookup: CDR1 SSHAT, CDR2 FNYEAQ (reference sequence).

This clone was seen once. V usage is TRBV6-9 and J usage is TRBJ2-7, with 12 bases matching TRBD2. The V gene end was trimmed by 0 bases and the J gene end by 7 bases; junction bases not matched to a gene: 10. The germline V gene has CDR1 MNHGY and CDR2 SVAAGI. This CDR3 spans 17 amino acids. CDR3: CASSYSLAGGPSQEQYF. In DNA, the CDR3 is TGTGCCAGCAGTTATTCTCTAGCGGGAGGGCCCTCGCAAGAGCAGTACTTC.

This chain links TRBV7-2 with TRBJ2-7; no firm D call. Germline V CDR1 and CDR2: SGHTA, FQGNSA. CDR3 length equals 13 residues. V dropped 4 bases and J dropped 0 bases, with 7 bases sitting between them. The CDR3 DNA reads TGTGCCAGCAGCTACTATAGCTCCTACGAGCAGTACTTC. It yields the protein CASSYYSSYEQYF.

The chain has TRBV15 and TRBJ1-5; D unresolved. The CDR3 covers 16 residues. In germline, CDR1 is LNHNV, CDR2 YYDKDF (reference sequence). V was clipped by 0 bases and J by 8 bases, with 17 bases between them. DNA for the CDR3: TGTGCCACCAGCAGAGATCGGTTTGCGGGGAGGGAGCCCCAGCATTTT. Its translation is CATSRDRFAGREPQHF.

The chain joins TRBV6-1 to TRBJ2-3; tentative D call: TRBD2 (6 bases). Germline V lookup: CDR1 MNHNS, CDR2 SASEGT. CDR3 length equals 18 residues. V was clipped by 2 bases and J by 0 bases, with 18 bases between them. The DNA of the CDR3 is TGTGCCAGCAGTGAAATGGGGGGTGGGGCTACTAGCACAGATACGCAGTATTTT. This sequence encodes CASSEMGGGATSTDTQYF.

The V and J genes are TRBV28 and TRBJ2-7, with a possible D match to TRBD2 (5 bases). Trimming stripped 4 bases from V and 7 bases from J, with 20 bases between. There are 15 residues in the CDR3. The germline gives CDR1 MDHEN, CDR2 SYDVKM. CDR3 region: CASSSPRRRPLEQYF. The CDR3 nucleotides are TGTGCCAGCAGTTCCCCAAGGAGGAGACCTTTGGAGCAGTACTTC.

This chain connects TRBV7-6 to TRBJ2-2; D is perhaps TRBD1 (6 bases). This CDR3 contains 18 residues. V was trimmed by 4 bases and J by 1 base, leaving 19 bases between them. CDR1 SGHVS and CDR2 FNYEAQ come from the germline V gene. The CDR3 DNA is TGTGCCAGCAGCTGGCCAGGGGATAGTGGGGTGAACACCGGGGAGCTGTTTTTT. Its translation: CASSWPGDSGVNTGELFF.

V usage is TRBV5-6 and J usage is TRBJ2-7, with D possibly matching TRBD1 (6 bases). The CDR3 consists of 16 residues. CDR1 is SGHDT and CDR2 is YYEEEE in the germline V gene. Trimming pared 0 bases from V and 3 bases from J, leaving 16 bases between. CDR3 amino acids: CASSLGLQGKNYEQYF. The CDR3 coding sequence is TGTGCCAGCAGCTTGGGGTTGCAGGGGAAAAACTACGAGCAGTACTTC.

This chain links TRBV27 with TRBJ1-5, with 8 bases that match TRBD1. The V gene's germline CDR1 is MNHEY and CDR2 SMNVEV (reference sequence). With V trimmed by 4 bases and J by 6 bases, 14 bases remained unmatched. The CDR3 loop spans 17 amino acids. DNA of the CDR3: TGTGCCAGCAGTTCGAAATCCGGGACAGGAGCCCGTCAGCCCCAGCATTTT. It translates to CASSSKSGTGARQPQHF.

This rearrangement joins TRBV7-3 to TRBJ2-1; 8 nucleotides align to TRBD1. This CDR3 is built from 14 residues. After removal of 5 bases from V and 5 bases from J, the junction contained 5 bases not matched to a gene. CDR1 is SGHTA, CDR2 FQGTGA, per germline. Here the CDR3 reads CASSIGTGHNEQFF. CDR3 in DNA: TGTGCCAGCAGCATTGGGACAGGACACAATGAGCAGTTCTTC.

The CDR3, as DNA: TGCGCCAGCAGGAGAACAGGGGTTGCAGATACGCAGTATTTT. Protein: CASRRTGVADTQYF. The chain couples TRBV10-2 to TRBJ2-3; 7 bases are a match to TRBD1. The CDR3 has 14 residues. The germline V gene has CDR1 WSHSY and CDR2 SAAADI. The ends lost 6 bases at V and 4 bases at J; junction bases unmatched: 7.

This chain links TRBV5-6 with TRBJ2-7; TRBD2 agrees at 9 bases. Germline assignment: CDR1 SGHDT and CDR2 YYEEEE. The V segment lost 0 bases and the J segment 3 bases; nucleotides outside the gene matches: 4. This CDR3 has 15 residues. For the CDR3, the DNA is TGTGCCAGCAGCTTGGTTGCGGGAGGGGTCTACGAGCAGTACTTC. Its protein product is CASSLVAGGVYEQYF.

V is TRBV6-5 and J is TRBJ2-3; TRBD2 matches 11 bases. The germline gives CDR1 MNHEY, CDR2 SVGAGI. The CDR3 contains 14 residues. J gave up 5 bases and V 7 bases, and 5 bases lay outside the gene matches. In DNA form, the CDR3 reads TGTGCCAGCATGACCGGGACTAGCGGAGATACGCAGTATTTT. Protein sequence: CASMTGTSGDTQYF.

Here the CDR3 DNA reads TGCGCCAGCAGCTCGAGTCTGGGGAGCTACGAGCAGTACTTC. Encoded protein: CASSSSLGSYEQYF. The V call is TRBV5-1, the J call TRBJ2-7; maybe TRBD2 (5 bases). The V gene lost 3 bases and the J gene lost 3 bases, with 13 bases spanning the gap. CDR3 length equals 14 residues. CDR1 is SGHRS and CDR2 is YFSETQ in the germline V gene.

This sequence joins TRBV6-4 and TRBJ1-2; 8 bases agree with TRBD1. The CDR3 consists of 15 residues. CDR1 and CDR2 from the germline V gene are MRHNA and SNTAGT. J lost 4 bases, V lost 5 bases, and 9 bases had no gene match. The CDR3 nucleotides are TGTGCCAGCAGTTCCGAAGGACAGGGCTTCTATGGCTACACCTTC. Protein sequence: CASSSEGQGFYGYTF.

The chain couples TRBV7-2 to TRBJ2-2, with D possibly being TRBD1 (5 bases). V lost 6 bases and J lost 1, with 9 bases in between. Germline values: CDR1 SGHTA, CDR2 FQGNSA. CDR3 length equals 14 residues. The CDR3 region is CASRPTGNTGELFF. The CDR3 DNA is TGTGCCAGCAGACCCACAGGGAACACCGGGGAGCTGTTTTTT.

V gene TRBV11-1 combines with J gene TRBJ2-6, with D tentatively TRBD2 (6 bases). This CDR3 is 17 amino acids long. V gave up 1 base and J gave up 0 bases, with 10 bases separating them. Germline loops: CDR1 SGHAT, CDR2 FQDESV (reference sequence). For the CDR3, the DNA is TGTGCCAGCAGCTTAGACGTGGGGGGCTCTGGGGCCAACGTCCTGACTTTC. Protein sequence: CASSLDVGGSGANVLTF.

This rearrangement joins TRBV6-5 to TRBJ2-5, with D tentatively TRBD2 (6 bases). Deletions cut 10 bases from V and 4 bases from J, with 19 bases between. Germline V gene sequence: CDR1 MNHEY, CDR2 SVGAGI. The CDR3 spans 14 residues. The CDR3 loop is CATYAKAGRETQYF. CDR3 bases: TGTGCCACCTATGCTAAGGCGGGGAGAGAGACCCAGTACTTC.

The V gene is TRBV15, the J gene TRBJ2-5; tentatively, D is TRBD2 (6 bases). The J call may not be correct, given that the DNA end is closer to TRBJ2-7. The germline V gene has CDR1 LNHNV and CDR2 YYDKDF (reference sequence). CDR3 length: 14 residues. For the CDR3, the DNA is TGTGCCACCAGCAGACCGGGAGTTCTAGACGAGCAGTACTTC. It yields the protein CATSRPGVLDEQYF.

The chain links TRBV9 to TRBJ2-7; TRBD2 matches 7 bases. The CDR3 spans 15 residues. V was clipped by 2 bases and J by 2 bases; unmatched bases: 7. CDR1 is SGDLS, CDR2 YYNGEE, per germline. CDR3 residues: CASSVVGGEPYEQYF. CDR3 bases: TGTGCCAGCAGCGTCGTGGGAGGGGAACCCTACGAGCAGTACTTC. The full variable domain, in which reference TRBV9 and TRBJ2-7 provide the parts outside the CDR3, is DSGVTQTPKHLITATGQRVTLRCSPRSGDLSVYWYQQSLDQGLQFLIQYYNGEERAKGNILERFSAQQFPDLHSELNLSSLELGDSALYFCASSVVGGEPYEQYFGPGTRLTVT.

Here the CDR3 reads CASSRQREDTEAFF. The CDR3 nucleotides are TGTGCCAGCTCACGGCAACGGGAGGACACTGAAGCTTTCTTT. This chain uses TRBV18 with TRBJ1-1; the D is unclear. The germline gives CDR1 KGHSH, CDR2 LQKENI. The CDR3 sequence is 14 residues long. Trimming left V 4 bases short and J 3 bases short, with 12 bases between.

The chain links TRBV6-5 to TRBJ2-5; 8 nucleotides line up with TRBD1. The CDR3 is made up of 14 amino acids. CDR1 is MNHEY, CDR2 SVGAGI, per germline. With V trimmed by 2 bases and J by 4 bases, 3 bases remained unmatched. CDR3 sequence: CASSYTGGSETQYF. In nucleotides, the CDR3 is TGTGCCAGCAGTTACACAGGGGGATCAGAGACCCAGTACTTC.

This clone was picked up a small number of times. As DNA, the CDR3 is TGTGCCAGCAGCAGGGACCGGGGACAAGAAAGCACAGATACGCAGTATTTT. The encoded protein is CASSRDRGQESTDTQYF. The V gene is TRBV7-9, the J gene TRBJ2-3, with D perhaps matching TRBD1 (6 bases). Trimming took 5 bases from V and 0 from J, leaving 18 bases between them. Looked up from germline, CDR1 is SEHNR and CDR2 is FQNEAQ (reference sequence). The CDR3 is made up of 17 amino acids.

This clone was counted only a few times. V usage is TRBV10-1 and J usage is TRBJ2-2; the D gene is possibly TRBD2 (5 bases). The V end was cut by 4 bases, the J end by 6 bases, with 12 bases between. The germline CDR1 and CDR2 sequences are WNHNN and SYGVQD (reference sequence). The CDR3 contains 14 residues. CDR3 nucleotide sequence: TGCGCCAGCAGTGGGCTGGAGAGGGCCGGGGAGCTGTTTTTT. Its protein is CASSGLERAGELFF.

This clone showed up just once. The J gene is TRBJ1-1, the V gene TRBV5-6, with D perhaps TRBD1 (6 bases). V was trimmed by 5 bases and J by 4 bases, leaving 24 bases between them. CDR1 SGHDT and CDR2 YYEEEE come from the germline V gene. CDR3 size: 17 residues. CDR3 loop: CASRPDSAEGKGTEAFF. The CDR3 DNA reads TGTGCCAGCAGACCGGACAGCGCTGAGGGTAAGGGCACTGAAGCTTTCTTT.